The 12 T cell receptor beta chains below come from one sample, sequenced in a study of blood T cell repertoires in COVID-19. Sequenced by immunoSEQ multiplex PCR; TCRdb stores in-frame clones only, minus some. The sample has about 160,000 clones; roughly 80% are singletons. Sequencing was performed on peripheral blood. The receptors were sampled from a man in his 70s with acute or convalescent COVID-19.

The rearrangement uses TRBV5-4 and TRBJ2-3, with 7 nucleotides matching TRBD1. The CDR3 sequence is 15 residues long. Germline V gene lookup returns CDR1 SGHNT and CDR2 YYREEE (reference sequence). The V segment lost 3 bases and the J segment 1 base; nucleotides outside the gene matches: 5. In DNA, the CDR3 is TGTGCCAGCAGCTCCTCCGGGACAGGCACAGATACGCAGTATTTT. Its protein product is CASSSSGTGTDTQYF.

This clone has a handful of counts. The chain recombines TRBV30 with TRBJ1-5; D is unresolved. This CDR3 spans 16 amino acids. CDR1 GTSNPN and CDR2 SVGIG come from the germline V gene (reference sequence). Trimming left V 5 bases short and J 2 bases short, with 19 bases between. The CDR3 is CAWDPGERWGNQPQHF. DNA of the CDR3: TGTGCCTGGGATCCGGGTGAACGATGGGGCAATCAGCCCCAGCATTTT.

The chain recombines TRBV3-1 (or the pseudogene TRBV3-2) with TRBJ2-1, with D possibly TRBD1 on 5 matching bases. The CDR3 runs 16 residues. CDR1 and CDR2 from the germline V gene are LGHDT and YNNKEL (reference sequence). Trimming took off 4 bases at V and 0 bases at J, with 13 bases between the two ends. This CDR3 reads CASSRLRASSYNEQFF. The DNA for the CDR3 is TGTGCCAGCAGCCGACTCAGGGCTAGCTCCTACAATGAGCAGTTCTTC.

The chain employs TRBV24-1 and TRBJ1-5, with TRBD1 identical over 12 bases. Germline CDR1 reads KGHDR; CDR2 reads SFDVKD. J lost 6 bases, V lost 6 bases, and 5 bases had no gene match. This CDR3 has 15 amino acids. CDR3 amino acids: CATSPGQGASQPQHF. The CDR3 DNA follows: TGTGCCACCAGTCCGGGACAGGGGGCGTCTCAGCCCCAGCATTTT.

Of note for this clone: Other DNA sequences of this sample code for an identical CDR3. The chain couples TRBV19 to TRBJ2-7, with 7 bases identical to TRBD1. The germline gives CDR1 LNHDA, CDR2 SQIVND (reference sequence). V lost 4 bases, J lost 3 bases, and 6 bases stayed unmatched. CDR3 length: 14 amino acids. In DNA form, the CDR3 reads TGTGCCAGTAGTACCCCGGGACAGTTCTACGAGCAGTACTTC. Its translation is CASSTPGQFYEQYF.

This chain joins TRBV19 and TRBJ2-2; 8 nucleotides align to TRBD2. Germline V CDR1 and CDR2: LNHDA, SQIVND (reference sequence). This CDR3 comprises 15 residues. V lost 5 bases, J lost 8 bases, and 10 bases stayed unmatched. The CDR3 DNA follows: TGTGCCAGTAGTCCTGGACTAGCACCAGGGGGGGAGCTGTTTTTT. Protein product: CASSPGLAPGGELFF.

The chain couples TRBV9 to TRBJ2-3; tentative D call: TRBD1 (5 bases). V lost 0 bases to trimming and J lost 0 bases, with 8 bases between them. Germline CDR1 reads SGDLS; CDR2 reads YYNGEE. This CDR3 region has 15 residues. CDR3 in amino acids: CASSVEQGSTDTQYF. CDR3 DNA sequence: TGTGCCAGCAGCGTAGAGCAGGGAAGCACAGATACGCAGTATTTT.

This clone was counted once. This CDR3 is CSVGPGQRNTEAFF. The CDR3 coding sequence is TGCAGCGTTGGCCCGGGACAGAGGAACACTGAAGCTTTCTTT. The gene calls are TRBV29-1 and TRBJ1-1; 7 bases are shared with TRBD1. This CDR3 spans 14 amino acids. J gave up 1 base and V 4 bases, and 6 bases lay outside the gene matches. Germline values: CDR1 SQVTM, CDR2 ANQGSEA.

This clone was seen a few times. The CDR3 loop is CASSSSRREANYGYTF. In DNA, the CDR3 is TGTGCCAGCAGCTCCTCCCGGCGGGAAGCTAACTATGGCTACACCTTC. The V and J genes are TRBV13 and TRBJ1-2; D is uncertain. Between the trimmed V and J ends, which lost 4 bases and 0 bases, there was a span of 15 bases. The CDR3 covers 16 residues. Germline lookup yields CDR1 PRHDT and CDR2 FYEKMQ (reference sequence).

J is TRBJ2-2 and V is TRBV18, with D perhaps TRBD1 (6 bases). This CDR3 comprises 15 residues. Germline CDR1 reads KGHSH; CDR2 reads LQKENI. Trimming pared 3 bases from V and 0 bases from J, leaving 8 bases between. The CDR3 coding sequence is TGTGCCAGCTCACCGGACAGAGCGAACACCGGGGAGCTGTTTTTT. Its translation is CASSPDRANTGELFF.

V and J are TRBV7-9 and TRBJ2-2; D ambiguous. CDR3 length equals 12 residues. Germline values: CDR1 SEHNR, CDR2 FQNEAQ (reference sequence). The V gene lost 7 bases and the J gene lost 3 bases, with 6 bases spanning the gap. The CDR3 DNA follows: TGTGCCAGCACCCGGGACACCGGGGAGCTGTTTTTT. This sequence encodes CASTRDTGELFF.

This clone was seen repeatedly, ten times or more. CDR3 sequence (DNA): TGTGCCAGCAGTTTGTCAGGGAATTCACCCCTCCACTTT. Translating it yields CASSLSGNSPLHF. J is TRBJ1-6 and V is TRBV27; D might be TRBD1 (5 bases). Trimming shortened V by 3 bases and J by 7 bases, and 7 bases separated the two germline ends. Germline V lookup: CDR1 MNHEY, CDR2 SMNVEV (reference sequence). The CDR3 length is 13 residues.